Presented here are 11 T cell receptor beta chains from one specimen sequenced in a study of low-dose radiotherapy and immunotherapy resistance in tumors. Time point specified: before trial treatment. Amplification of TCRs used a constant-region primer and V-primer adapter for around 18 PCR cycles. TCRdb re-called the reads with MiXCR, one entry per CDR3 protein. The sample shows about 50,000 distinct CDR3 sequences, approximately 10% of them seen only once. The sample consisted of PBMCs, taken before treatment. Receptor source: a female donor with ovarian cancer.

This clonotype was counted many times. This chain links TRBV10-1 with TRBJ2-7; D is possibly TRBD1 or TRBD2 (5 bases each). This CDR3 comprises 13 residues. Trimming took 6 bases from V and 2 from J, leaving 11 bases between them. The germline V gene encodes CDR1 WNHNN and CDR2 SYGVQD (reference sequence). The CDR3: CASRKRGPYEQYF. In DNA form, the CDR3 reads TGCGCCAGCAGGAAGAGGGGCCCCTACGAGCAGTACTTC.

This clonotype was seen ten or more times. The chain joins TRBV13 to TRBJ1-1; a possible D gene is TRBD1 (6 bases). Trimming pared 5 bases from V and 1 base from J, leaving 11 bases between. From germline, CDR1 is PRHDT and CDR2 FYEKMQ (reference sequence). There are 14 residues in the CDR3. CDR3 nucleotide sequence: TGTGCCAGCAGCCGCGGACAGACGAACACTGAAGCTTTCTTT. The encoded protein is CASSRGQTNTEAFF.

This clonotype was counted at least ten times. The DNA for the CDR3 is TGTGCCAGCATGGCGGGGGAAACGGGTTACACCTTC. It specifies CASMAGETGYTF. The chain links TRBV27 to TRBJ1-2; TRBD1 might be the D (5 bases). CDR3 length: 12 residues. Trimming left V 7 bases short and J 11 bases short, with 17 bases between. Germline CDR1 MNHEY, CDR2 SMNVEV (reference sequence).

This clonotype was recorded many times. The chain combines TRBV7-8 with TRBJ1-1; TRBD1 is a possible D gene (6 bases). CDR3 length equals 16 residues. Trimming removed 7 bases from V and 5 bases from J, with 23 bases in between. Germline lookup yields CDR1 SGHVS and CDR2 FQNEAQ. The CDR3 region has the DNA TGTGCCAGCACCCACCGCCGGACAGTCCCGGGGACTGAAGCTTTCTTT. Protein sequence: CASTHRRTVPGTEAFF.

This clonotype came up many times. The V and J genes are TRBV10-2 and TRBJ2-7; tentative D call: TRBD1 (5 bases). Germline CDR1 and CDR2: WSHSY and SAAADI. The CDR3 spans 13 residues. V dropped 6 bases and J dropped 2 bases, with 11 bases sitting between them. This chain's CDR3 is CASSLGRAYEQYF. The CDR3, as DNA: TGCGCCAGCAGCCTGGGCAGGGCCTACGAGCAGTACTTC.

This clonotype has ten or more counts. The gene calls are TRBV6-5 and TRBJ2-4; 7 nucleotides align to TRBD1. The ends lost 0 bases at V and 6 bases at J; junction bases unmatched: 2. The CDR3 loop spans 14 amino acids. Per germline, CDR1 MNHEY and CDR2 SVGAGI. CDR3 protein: CASSYSSGGNIQYF. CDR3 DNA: TGTGCCAGCAGTTACTCATCAGGGGGAAACATTCAGTACTTC.

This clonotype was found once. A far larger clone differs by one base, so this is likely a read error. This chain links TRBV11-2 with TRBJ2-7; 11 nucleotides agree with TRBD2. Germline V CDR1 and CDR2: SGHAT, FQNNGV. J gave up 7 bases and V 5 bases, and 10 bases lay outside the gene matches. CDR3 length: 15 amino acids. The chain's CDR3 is CASSPMGTSGNEQYF. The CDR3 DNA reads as TGTGCCAGCAGCCCTATGGGGACTAGCGGCAATGAGCAGTACTTC. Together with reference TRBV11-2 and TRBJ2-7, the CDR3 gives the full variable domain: EAGVAQSPRYKIIEKRQSVAFWCNPISGHATLYWYQQILGQGPKLLIQFQNNGVVDDSQLPKDRFSAERLKGVDSTLKIQPAKLEDSAVYLCASSPMGTSGNEQYFGPGTRLTVT.

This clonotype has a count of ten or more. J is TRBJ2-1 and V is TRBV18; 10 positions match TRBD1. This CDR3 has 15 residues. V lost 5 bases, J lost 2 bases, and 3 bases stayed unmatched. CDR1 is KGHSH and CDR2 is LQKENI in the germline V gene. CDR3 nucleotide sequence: TGTGCCAGCTCAAGGACAGGGGGAACCTACAATGAGCAGTTCTTC. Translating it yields CASSRTGGTYNEQFF.

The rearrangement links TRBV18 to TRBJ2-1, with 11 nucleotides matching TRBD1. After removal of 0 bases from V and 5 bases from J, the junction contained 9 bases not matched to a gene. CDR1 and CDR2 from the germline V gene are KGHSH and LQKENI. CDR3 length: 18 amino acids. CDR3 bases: TGTGCCAGCTCACCACCCACGGGACAGGGGGGTCGGAACAATGAGCAGTTCTTC. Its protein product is CASSPPTGQGGRNNEQFF.

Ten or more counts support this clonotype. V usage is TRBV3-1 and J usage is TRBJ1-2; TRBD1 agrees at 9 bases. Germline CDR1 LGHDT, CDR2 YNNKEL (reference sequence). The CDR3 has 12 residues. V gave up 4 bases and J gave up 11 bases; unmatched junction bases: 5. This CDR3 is CASSLGQGGYTF. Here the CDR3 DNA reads TGTGCCAGCAGCCTGGGACAGGGTGGTTACACCTTC.

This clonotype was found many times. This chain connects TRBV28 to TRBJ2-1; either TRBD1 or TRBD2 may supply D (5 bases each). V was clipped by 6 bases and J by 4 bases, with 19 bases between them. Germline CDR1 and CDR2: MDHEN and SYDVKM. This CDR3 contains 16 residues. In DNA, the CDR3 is TGTGCCAGCAGCCCGCCAGGGAGACCTTCTTACAATGAGCAGTTCTTC. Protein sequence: CASSPPGRPSYNEQFF.